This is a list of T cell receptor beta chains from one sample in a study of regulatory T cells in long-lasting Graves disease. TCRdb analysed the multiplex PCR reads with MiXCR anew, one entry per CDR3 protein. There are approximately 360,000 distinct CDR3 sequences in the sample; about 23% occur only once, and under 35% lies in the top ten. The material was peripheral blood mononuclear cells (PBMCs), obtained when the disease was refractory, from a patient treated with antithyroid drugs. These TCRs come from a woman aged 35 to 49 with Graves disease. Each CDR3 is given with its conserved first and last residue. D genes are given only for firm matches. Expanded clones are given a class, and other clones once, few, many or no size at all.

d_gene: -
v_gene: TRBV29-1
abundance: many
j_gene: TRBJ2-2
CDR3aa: CSVDSGSYTGELFF
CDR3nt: TGCAGCGTTGACTCGGGGAGTTACACCGGGGAGCTGTTTTTT

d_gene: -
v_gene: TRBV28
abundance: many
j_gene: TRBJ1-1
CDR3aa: CASSFLRVEAFF
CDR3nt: TGTGCCAGCAGTTTTCTTCGGGTCGAAGCTTTCTTT

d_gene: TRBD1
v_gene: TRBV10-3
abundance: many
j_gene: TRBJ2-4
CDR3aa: CAISETGQGEAKNIQYF
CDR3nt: TGTGCCATCAGTGAGACCGGACAGGGGGAAGCCAAAAACATTCAGTACTTC

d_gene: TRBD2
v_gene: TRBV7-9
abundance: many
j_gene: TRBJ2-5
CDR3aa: CASSSRDTSGREEETQYF
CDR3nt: TGTGCCAGCAGCTCGCGAGATACTAGCGGGAGGGAGGAAGAGACCCAGTACTTC

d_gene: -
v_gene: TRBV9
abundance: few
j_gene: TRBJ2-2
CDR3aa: CASSEQTYTGELFF
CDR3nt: TGTGCCAGCAGCGAACAGACGTACACCGGGGAGCTGTTTTTT

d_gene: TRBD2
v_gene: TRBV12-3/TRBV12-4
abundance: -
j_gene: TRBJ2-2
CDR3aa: CASSLNFYLSGRAGHTGELFF
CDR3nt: TGTGCCAGCAGTTTAAACTTTTACCTTAGCGGGAGGGCCGGCCACACCGGGGAGCTGTTTTTT

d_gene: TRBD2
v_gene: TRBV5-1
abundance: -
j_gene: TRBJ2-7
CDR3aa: CASSPGGTSGLYEQYF
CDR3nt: TGCGCCAGCAGCCCCGGAGGGACTAGCGGGTTGTACGAGCAGTACTTC

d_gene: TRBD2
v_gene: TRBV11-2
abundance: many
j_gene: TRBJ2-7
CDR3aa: CASSLALAGGYEQYF
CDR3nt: TGTGCCAGCAGCTTAGCACTAGCGGGAGGTTACGAGCAGTACTTC

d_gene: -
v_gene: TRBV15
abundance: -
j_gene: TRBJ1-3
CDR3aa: CATSREVSGNTIYF
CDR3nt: TGTGCCACCAGCAGAGAAGTCTCTGGAAACACCATATATTTT

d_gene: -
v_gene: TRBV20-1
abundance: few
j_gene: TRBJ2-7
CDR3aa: CSALGRPYEQYF
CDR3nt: TGCAGTGCGCTCGGGAGACCCTACGAGCAGTACTTC

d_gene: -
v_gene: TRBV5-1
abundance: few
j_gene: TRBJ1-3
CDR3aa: CASSLDSSYGNTIYF
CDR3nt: TGCGCCAGCAGCCTAGACAGTTCTTACGGAAACACCATATATTTT

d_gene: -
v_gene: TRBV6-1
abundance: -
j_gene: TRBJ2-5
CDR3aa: CASKPGVYGTQYF
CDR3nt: TGTGCCAGCAAACCCGGGGTATATGGGACCCAGTACTTC

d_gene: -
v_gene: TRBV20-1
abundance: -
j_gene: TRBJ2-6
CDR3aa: CSALPRHSGANVLTF
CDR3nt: TGCAGTGCCTTACCCAGGCACTCCGGGGCCAACGTCCTGACTTTC

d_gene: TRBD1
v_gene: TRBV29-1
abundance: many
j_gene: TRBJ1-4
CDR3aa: CTEGETGVMEKLFF
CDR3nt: TGCACCGAAGGGGAAACAGGGGTTATGGAAAAACTGTTTTTT

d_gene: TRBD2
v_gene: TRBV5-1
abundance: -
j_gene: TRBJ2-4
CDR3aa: CASSLAAGGGSLAKNIQYF
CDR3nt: TGCGCCAGCAGCTTGGCCGCCGGCGGGGGGAGCTTAGCCAAAAACATTCAGTACTTC

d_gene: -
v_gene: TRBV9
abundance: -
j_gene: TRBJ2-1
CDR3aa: CASSQRGITYNEQFF
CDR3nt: TGTGCCAGCAGCCAGCGCGGGATAACCTACAATGAGCAGTTCTTC

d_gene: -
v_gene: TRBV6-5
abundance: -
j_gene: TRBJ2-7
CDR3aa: CASSYQNGGYEQYF
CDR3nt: TGTGCCAGCAGTTACCAGAATGGGGGCTACGAGCAGTACTTC

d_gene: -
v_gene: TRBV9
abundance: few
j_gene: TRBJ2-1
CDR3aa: CASSPRLGARYNEQFF
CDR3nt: TGTGCCAGCAGCCCCCGTCTGGGGGCCCGTTACAATGAGCAGTTCTTC

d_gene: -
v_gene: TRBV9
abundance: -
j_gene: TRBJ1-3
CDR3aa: CASSPGITSGNTIYF
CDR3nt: TGTGCCAGCAGCCCCGGGATAACCTCTGGAAACACCATATATTTT

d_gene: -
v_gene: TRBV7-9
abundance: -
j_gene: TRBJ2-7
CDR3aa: CASKPQGGEQYF
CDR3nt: TGTGCCAGCAAACCTCAGGGGGGCGAGCAGTACTTC

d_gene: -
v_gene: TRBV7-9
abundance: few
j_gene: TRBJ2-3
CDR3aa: CASPHGGSGTDTQYF
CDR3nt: TGTGCCAGCCCTCATGGGGGGAGCGGCACAGATACGCAGTATTTT

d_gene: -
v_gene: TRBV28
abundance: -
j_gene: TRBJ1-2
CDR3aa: CASRGPGYGYTF
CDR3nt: TGTGCCAGCAGAGGGCCAGGCTATGGCTACACCTTC

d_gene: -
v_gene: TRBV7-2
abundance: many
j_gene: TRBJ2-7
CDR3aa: CASSPLTYEQYF
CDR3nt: TGTGCCAGCAGCCCCTTAACCTACGAGCAGTACTTC

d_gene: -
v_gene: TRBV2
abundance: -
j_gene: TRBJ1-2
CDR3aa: CASRVGHRDGYTF
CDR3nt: TGTGCCAGCAGGGTGGGACACCGAGATGGCTACACCTTC

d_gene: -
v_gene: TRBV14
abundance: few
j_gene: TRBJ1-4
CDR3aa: CASSQVRGTNEKLFF
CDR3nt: TGTGCCAGCAGCCAAGTCAGGGGCACTAATGAAAAACTGTTTTTT

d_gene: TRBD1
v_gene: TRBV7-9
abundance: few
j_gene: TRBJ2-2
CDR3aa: CASSTGQGGTGELFF
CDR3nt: TGTGCCAGCAGCACAGGACAGGGAGGCACCGGGGAGCTGTTTTTT

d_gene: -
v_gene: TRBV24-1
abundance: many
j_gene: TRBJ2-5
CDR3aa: CATSDFRDSGRQETQYF
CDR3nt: TGTGCCACCAGTGATTTCCGGGACTCAGGCCGCCAAGAGACCCAGTACTTC

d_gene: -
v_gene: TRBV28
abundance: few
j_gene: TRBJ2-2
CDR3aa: CASSLGGATGELFF
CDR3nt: TGTGCCAGCAGTTTAGGGGGGGCTACCGGGGAGCTGTTTTTT

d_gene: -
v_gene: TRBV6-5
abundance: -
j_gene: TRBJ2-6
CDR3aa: CASSYGVGGANVLTF
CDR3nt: TGTGCCAGCAGTTATGGAGTTGGAGGGGCCAACGTCCTGACTTTC

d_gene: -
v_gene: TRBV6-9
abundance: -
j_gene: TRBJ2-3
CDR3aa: CASSYTLGLDTQYF
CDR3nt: TGTGCCAGCAGTTACACCTTAGGGTTAGATACGCAGTATTTT

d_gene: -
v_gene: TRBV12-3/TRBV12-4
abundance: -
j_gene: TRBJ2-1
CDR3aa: CASSLFLAVGNEQFF
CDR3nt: TGTGCCAGCAGTTTATTCCTAGCCGTTGGGAATGAGCAGTTCTTC

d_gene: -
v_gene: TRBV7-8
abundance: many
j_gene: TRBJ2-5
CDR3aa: CASSLEPQGRETQYF
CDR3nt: TGTGCCAGCAGCTTAGAGCCACAGGGACGCGAGACCCAGTACTTC

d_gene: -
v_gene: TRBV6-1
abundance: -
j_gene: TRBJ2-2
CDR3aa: CASSQAGTGELFF
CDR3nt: TGTGCCAGCAGTCAAGCGGGCACCGGGGAGCTGTTTTTT

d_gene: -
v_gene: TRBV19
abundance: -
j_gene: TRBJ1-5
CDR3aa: CASSIFLYQPQHF
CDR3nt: TGTGCCAGTAGTATTTTTCTTTATCAGCCCCAGCATTTT

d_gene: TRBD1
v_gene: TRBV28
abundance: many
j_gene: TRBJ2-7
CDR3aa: CASSPDRGSFYEQYF
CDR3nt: TGTGCCAGCAGTCCTGACAGGGGGTCGTTCTACGAGCAGTACTTC

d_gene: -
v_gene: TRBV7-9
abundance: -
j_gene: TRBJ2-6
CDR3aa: CASSLGVAGANVLTF
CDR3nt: TGTGCCAGCAGCTTAGGAGTGGCTGGGGCCAACGTCCTGACTTTC

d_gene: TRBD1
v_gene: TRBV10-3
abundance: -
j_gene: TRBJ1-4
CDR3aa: CAISRTGKFF
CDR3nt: TGTGCCATCAGTAGGACAGGAAAGTTTTTT

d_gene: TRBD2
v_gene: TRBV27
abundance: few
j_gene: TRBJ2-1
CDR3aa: CASSSGLAGPYNEQFF
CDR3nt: TGTGCCAGCAGTTCGGGACTAGCGGGGCCCTACAATGAGCAGTTCTTC